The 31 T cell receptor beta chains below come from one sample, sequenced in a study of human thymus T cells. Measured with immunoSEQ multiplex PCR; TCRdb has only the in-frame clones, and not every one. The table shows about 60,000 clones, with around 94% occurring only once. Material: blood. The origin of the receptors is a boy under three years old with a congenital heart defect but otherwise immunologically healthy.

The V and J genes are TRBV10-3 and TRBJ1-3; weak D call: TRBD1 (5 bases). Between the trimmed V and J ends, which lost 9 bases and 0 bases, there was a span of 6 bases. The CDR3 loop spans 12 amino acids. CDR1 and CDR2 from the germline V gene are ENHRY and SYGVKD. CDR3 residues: CAIGHSGNTIYF. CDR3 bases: TGTGCCATTGGACACTCTGGAAACACCATATATTTT.

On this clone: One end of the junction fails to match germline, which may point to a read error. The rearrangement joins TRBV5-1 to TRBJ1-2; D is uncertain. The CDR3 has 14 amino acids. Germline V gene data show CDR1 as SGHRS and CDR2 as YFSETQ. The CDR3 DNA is TGCGCCAGCAGCTTGGACAGTGGGATCTATGGCTACGCCTTC. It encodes CASSLDSGIYGYAF. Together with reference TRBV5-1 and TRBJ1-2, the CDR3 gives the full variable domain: KAGVTQTPRYLIKTRGQQVTLSCSPISGHRSVSWYQQTPGQGLQFLFEYFSETQRNKGNFPGRFSGRQFSNSRSEMNVSTLELGDSALYLCASSLDSGIYGYAFGSGTRLTVV.

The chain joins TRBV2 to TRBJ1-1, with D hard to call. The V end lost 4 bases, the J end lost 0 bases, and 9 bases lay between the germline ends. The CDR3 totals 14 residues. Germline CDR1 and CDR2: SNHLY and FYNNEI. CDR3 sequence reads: CASSGGQMNTEAFF. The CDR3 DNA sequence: TGTGCCAGCAGTGGTGGGCAGATGAACACTGAAGCTTTCTTT.

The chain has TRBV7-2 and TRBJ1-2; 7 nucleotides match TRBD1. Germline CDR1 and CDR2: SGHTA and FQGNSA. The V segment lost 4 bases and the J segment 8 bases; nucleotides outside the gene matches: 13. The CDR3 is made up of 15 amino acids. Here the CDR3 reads CASSSTGARMGGYTF. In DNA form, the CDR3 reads TGTGCCAGCAGCTCTACAGGGGCCCGTATGGGGGGCTACACCTTC.

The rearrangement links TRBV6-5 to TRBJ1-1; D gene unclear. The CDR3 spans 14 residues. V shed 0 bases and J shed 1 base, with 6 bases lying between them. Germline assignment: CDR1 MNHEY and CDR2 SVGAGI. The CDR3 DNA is TGTGCCAGCAGTTACTCAGGCGGGAACACTGAAGCTTTCTTT. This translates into CASSYSGGNTEAFF.

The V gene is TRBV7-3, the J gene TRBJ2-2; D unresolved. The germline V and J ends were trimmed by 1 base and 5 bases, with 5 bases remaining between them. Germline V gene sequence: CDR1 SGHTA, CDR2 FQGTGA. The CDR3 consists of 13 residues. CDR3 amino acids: CASSLSGTGELFF. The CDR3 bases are TGTGCCAGCAGCTTAAGTGGAACCGGGGAGCTGTTTTTT.

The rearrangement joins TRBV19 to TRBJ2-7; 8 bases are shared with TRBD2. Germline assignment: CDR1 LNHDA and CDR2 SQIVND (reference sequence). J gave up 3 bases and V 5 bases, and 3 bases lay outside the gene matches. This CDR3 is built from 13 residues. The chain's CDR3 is CASSPSGGYEQYF. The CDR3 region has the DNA TGTGCCAGTAGTCCCAGCGGGGGCTACGAGCAGTACTTC.

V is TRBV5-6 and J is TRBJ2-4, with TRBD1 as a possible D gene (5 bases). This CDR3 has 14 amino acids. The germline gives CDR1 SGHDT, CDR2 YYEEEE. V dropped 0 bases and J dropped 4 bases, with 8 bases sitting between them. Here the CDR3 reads CASSLGQGKNIQYF. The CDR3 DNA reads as TGTGCCAGCAGCTTGGGGCAGGGTAAAAACATTCAGTACTTC.

The CDR3 region is CASSEGRGGYEQYF. In DNA, the CDR3 is TGTGCCAGCAGTGAAGGGAGGGGAGGCTACGAGCAGTACTTC. The J gene is TRBJ2-7, the V gene TRBV6-1, with D perhaps matching TRBD2 (6 bases). Deletions cut 1 base from V and 3 bases from J, with 10 bases between. The CDR3 is 14 residues long. The V gene's germline CDR1 is MNHNS and CDR2 SASEGT.

Here the CDR3 DNA reads TGTGCCCTCCAAAGGGGGGCGGAGGGAAACACCATATATTTT. Translated, it gives CALQRGAEGNTIYF. The V gene is TRBV5-4, the J gene TRBJ1-3; D is possibly TRBD1 (6 bases). The germline CDR1 and CDR2 sequences are SGHNT and YYREEE (reference sequence). V was clipped by 10 bases and J by 4 bases, with 18 bases between them. The CDR3 loop spans 14 amino acids.

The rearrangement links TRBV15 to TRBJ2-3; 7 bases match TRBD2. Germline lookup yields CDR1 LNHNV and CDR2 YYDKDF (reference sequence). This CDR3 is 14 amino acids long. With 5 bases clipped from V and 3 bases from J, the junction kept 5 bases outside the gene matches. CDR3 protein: CATSLRLATDTQYF. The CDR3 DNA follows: TGTGCCACCAGCTTACGACTAGCTACAGATACGCAGTATTTT.

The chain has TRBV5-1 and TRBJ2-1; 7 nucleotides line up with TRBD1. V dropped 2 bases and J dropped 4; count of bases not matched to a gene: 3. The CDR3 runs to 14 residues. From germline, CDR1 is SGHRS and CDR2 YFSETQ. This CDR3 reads CASSFGTAYNEQFF. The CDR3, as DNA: TGCGCCAGCAGCTTCGGGACAGCTTACAATGAGCAGTTCTTC.

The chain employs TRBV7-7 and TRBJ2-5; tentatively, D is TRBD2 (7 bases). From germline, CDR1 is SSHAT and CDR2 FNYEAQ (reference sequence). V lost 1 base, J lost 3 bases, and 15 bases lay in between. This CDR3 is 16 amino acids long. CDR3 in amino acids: CASSLVAGAAKETQYF. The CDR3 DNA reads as TGTGCCAGCAGCTTAGTCGCGGGGGCCGCGAAAGAGACCCAGTACTTC.

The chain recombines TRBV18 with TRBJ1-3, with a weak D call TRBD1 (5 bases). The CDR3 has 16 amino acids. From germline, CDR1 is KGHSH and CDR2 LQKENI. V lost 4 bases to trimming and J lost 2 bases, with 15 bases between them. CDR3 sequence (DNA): TGTGCCAGCTCACTACTCAGGGCAGGAACTGGAAACACCATATATTTT. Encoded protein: CASSLLRAGTGNTIYF.

CDR3 bases: TGTGCCAGCAGCTTCGGGGGGGCCCAAGAGACCCAGTACTTC. Protein sequence: CASSFGGAQETQYF. The chain has TRBV9 and TRBJ2-5, with 8 nucleotides matching TRBD2. The CDR3 has 14 amino acids. CDR1 and CDR2 (germline): SGDLS, YYNGEE. The junction had 3 bases not matched to a gene; V was cut back by 4 bases and J by 1 base.

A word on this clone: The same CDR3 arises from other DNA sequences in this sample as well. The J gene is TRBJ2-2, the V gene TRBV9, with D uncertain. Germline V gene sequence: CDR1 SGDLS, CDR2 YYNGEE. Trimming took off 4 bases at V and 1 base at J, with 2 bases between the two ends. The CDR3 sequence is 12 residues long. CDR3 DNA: TGTGCCAGCAGCATGAACACCGGGGAGCTGTTTTTT. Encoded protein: CASSMNTGELFF.

The CDR3 region has the DNA TGCAGCGTACCCAGGGGGCCGGAGACCCAGTACTTC. It is translated as CSVPRGPETQYF. The chain joins TRBV29-1 to TRBJ2-5; 8 positions agree with TRBD1. The CDR3 extends over 12 amino acids. Germline V gives CDR1 SQVTM, CDR2 ANQGSEA. The V gene end was trimmed by 6 bases and the J gene end by 5 bases; junction bases not matched to a gene: 5.

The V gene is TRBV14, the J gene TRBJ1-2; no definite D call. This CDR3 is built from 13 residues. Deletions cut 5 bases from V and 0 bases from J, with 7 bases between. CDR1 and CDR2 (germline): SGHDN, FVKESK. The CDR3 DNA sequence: TGTGCCAGCAGCAAGGGCCCTAACTATGGCTACACCTTC. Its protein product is CASSKGPNYGYTF.

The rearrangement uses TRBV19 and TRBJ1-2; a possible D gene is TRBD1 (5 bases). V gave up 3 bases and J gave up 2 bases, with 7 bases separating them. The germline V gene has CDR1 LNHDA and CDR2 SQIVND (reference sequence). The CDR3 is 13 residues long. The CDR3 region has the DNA TGTGCCAGTAGTATGGGGGGAAACTATGGCTACACCTTC. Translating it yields CASSMGGNYGYTF.

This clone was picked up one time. CDR3 region: CASSFPSGSEAFF. The CDR3 nucleotides are TGTGCCAGCAGCTTCCCTTCTGGGAGTGAAGCTTTCTTT. The rearrangement links TRBV5-4 to TRBJ1-1, with D unclear. V lost 2 bases and J lost 7, with 12 bases in between. The CDR3 is 13 amino acids. Germline V gene sequence: CDR1 SGHNT, CDR2 YYREEE (reference sequence).

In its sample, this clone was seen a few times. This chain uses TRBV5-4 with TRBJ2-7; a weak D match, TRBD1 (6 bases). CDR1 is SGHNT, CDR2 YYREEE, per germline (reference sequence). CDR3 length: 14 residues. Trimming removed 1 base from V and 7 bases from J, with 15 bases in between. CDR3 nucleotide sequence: TGTGCCAGCAGCTTGAAGGGGGTTGTAGGGGAGCAGTACTTC. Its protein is CASSLKGVVGEQYF.

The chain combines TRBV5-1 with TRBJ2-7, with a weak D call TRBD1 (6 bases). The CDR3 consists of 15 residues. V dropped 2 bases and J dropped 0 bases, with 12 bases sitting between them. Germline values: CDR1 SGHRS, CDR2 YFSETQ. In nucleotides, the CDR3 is TGCGCCAGCAGCTTTGGGCCGGACAGCTCCTACGAGCAGTACTTC. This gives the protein CASSFGPDSSYEQYF.

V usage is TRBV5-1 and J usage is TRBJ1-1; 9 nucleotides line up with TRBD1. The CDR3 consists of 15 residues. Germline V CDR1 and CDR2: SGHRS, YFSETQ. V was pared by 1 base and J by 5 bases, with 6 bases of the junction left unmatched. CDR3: CASSLTGGAGTEAFF. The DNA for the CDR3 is TGCGCCAGCAGCTTGACAGGGGGCGCGGGGACTGAAGCTTTCTTT.

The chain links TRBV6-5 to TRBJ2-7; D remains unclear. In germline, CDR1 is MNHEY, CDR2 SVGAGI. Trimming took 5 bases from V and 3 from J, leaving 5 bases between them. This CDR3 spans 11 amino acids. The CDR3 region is CASSANYEQYF. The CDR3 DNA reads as TGTGCCAGCAGTGCAAACTACGAGCAGTACTTC.

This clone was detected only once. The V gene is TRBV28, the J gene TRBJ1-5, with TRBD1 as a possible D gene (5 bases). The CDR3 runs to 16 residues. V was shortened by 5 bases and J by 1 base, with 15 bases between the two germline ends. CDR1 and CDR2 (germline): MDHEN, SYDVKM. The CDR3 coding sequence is TGTGCCAGCAGTCAACTAATGGGGGTGAGCAATCAGCCCCAGCATTTT. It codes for CASSQLMGVSNQPQHF.

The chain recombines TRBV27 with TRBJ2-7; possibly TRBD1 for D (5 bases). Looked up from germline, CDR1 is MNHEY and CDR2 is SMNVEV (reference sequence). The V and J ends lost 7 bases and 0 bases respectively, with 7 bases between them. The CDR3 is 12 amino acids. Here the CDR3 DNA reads TGTGCCAGCACAGGGCCCTCCTACGAGCAGTACTTC. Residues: CASTGPSYEQYF.

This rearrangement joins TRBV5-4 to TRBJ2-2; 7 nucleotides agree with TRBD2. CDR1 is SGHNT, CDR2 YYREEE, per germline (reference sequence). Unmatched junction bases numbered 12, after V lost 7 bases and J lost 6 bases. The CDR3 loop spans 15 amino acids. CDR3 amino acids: CASGPGTKFPGELFF. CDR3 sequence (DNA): TGTGCCAGCGGACCCGGGACTAAGTTTCCCGGGGAGCTGTTTTTT.

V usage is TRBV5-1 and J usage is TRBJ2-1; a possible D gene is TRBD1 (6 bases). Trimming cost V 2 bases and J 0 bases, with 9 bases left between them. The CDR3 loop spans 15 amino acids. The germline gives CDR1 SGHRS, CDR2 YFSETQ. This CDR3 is CASSLGTFSYNEQFF. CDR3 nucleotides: TGCGCCAGCAGCTTAGGGACATTCTCCTACAATGAGCAGTTCTTC.

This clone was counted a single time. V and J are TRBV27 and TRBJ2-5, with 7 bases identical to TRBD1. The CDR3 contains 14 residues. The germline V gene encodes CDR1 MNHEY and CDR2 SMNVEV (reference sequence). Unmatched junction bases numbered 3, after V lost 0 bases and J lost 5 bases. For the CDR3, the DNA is TGTGCCAGCAGTTTATCCCGGACAGGCGAGACCCAGTACTTC. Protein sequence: CASSLSRTGETQYF.

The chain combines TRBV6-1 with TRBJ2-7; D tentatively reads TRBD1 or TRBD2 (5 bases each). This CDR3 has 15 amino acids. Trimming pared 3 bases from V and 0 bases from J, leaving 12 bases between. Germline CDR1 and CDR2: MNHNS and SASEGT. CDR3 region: CASSEGTRRSYEQYF. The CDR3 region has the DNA TGTGCCAGCAGTGAGGGGACGCGTCGCTCCTACGAGCAGTACTTC.

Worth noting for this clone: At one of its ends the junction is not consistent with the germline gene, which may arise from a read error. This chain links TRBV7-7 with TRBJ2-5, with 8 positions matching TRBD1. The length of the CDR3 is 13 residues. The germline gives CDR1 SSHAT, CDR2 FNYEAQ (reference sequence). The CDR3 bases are TGTGCTAGCAGCTCCGACAGGGGAGAGACCCAGTACTTC. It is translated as CASSSDRGETQYF. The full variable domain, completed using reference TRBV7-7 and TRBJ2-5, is GAGVSQSPRYKVTKRGQDVTLRCDPISSHATLYWYQQALGQGPEFLTYFNYEAQPDKSGLPSDRFSAERPEGSISTLTIQRTEQRDSAMYRCASSSDRGETQYFGPGTRLLVL.